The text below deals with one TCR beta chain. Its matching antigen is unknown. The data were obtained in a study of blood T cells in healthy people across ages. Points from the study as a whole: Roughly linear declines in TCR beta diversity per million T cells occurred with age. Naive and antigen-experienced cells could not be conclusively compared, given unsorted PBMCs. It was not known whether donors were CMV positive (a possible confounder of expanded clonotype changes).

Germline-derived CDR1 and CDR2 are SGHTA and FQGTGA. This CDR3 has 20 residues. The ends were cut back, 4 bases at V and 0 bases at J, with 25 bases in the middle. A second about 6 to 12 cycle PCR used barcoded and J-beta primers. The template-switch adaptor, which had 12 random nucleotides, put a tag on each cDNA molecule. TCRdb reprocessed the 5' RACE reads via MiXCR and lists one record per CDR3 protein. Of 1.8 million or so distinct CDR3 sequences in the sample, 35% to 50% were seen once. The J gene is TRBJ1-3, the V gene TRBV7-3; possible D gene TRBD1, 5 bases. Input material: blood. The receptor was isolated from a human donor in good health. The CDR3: CASSSAQGTFYRNSGNTIYF. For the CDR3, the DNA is TGTGCCAGCAGCTCCGCCCAAGGGACCTTCTACAGGAACTCTGGAAACACCATATATTTT.